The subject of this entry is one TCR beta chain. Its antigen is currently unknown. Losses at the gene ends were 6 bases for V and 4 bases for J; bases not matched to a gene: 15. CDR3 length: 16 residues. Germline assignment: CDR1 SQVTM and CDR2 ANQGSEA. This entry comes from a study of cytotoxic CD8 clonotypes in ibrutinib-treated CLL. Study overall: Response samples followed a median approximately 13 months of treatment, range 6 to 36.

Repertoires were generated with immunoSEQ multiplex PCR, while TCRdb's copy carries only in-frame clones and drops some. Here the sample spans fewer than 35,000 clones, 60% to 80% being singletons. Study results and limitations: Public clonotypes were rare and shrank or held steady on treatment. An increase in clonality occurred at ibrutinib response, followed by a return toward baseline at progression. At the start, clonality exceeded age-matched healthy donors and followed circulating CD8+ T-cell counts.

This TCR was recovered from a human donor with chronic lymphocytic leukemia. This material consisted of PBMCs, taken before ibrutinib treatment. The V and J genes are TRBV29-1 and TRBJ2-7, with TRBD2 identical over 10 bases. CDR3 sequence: CSVGRSTSGIDYEQYF. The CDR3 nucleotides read TGCAGCGTGGGGCGAAGCACTAGCGGGATAGATTACGAGCAGTACTTC.